These 27 T cell receptor beta chains were sequenced from one sample in a study of early T cells in non-severe SARS-CoV-2 infection. TCRdb re-called the 5' RACE reads through MiXCR, storing one row per CDR3 protein. The sample shows 40,000 to 55,000 distinct CDR3 sequences, under 7.5% of them seen only once. The sample in question was whole blood, obtained at baseline. These receptor sequences come from an adult who was a healthcare worker with PCR-confirmed SARS-CoV-2 infection or an uninfected control (not recorded which).

The V gene is TRBV11-2, the J gene TRBJ2-7, with D perhaps being TRBD1 or TRBD2 (5 bases each). The germline V and J ends were trimmed by 4 bases and 0 bases, with 16 bases remaining between them. The CDR3 is 16 residues long. CDR1 and CDR2 (germline): SGHAT, FQNNGV. As DNA, the CDR3 is TGTGCCAGCAGCTCCCTTCGGGGCAGGAGCTCCTACGAGCAGTACTTC. It encodes CASSSLRGRSSYEQYF.

This clonotype has more than one count but fewer than ten. This chain links TRBV6-5 with TRBJ1-4; D may be TRBD1 (6 bases). The CDR3 contains 16 residues. Germline CDR1 and CDR2: MNHEY and SVGAGI. V lost 1 base, J lost 6 bases, and 15 bases lay in between. CDR3 DNA: TGTGCCAGCAGTTACTGGAGGGGGGGGTTGGATGAAAAACTGTTTTTT. Translating it yields CASSYWRGGLDEKLFF.

The sample holds many counts of this clonotype. The chain couples TRBV19 to TRBJ2-5, with TRBD2 matching 8 bases. With V trimmed by 5 bases and J by 3 bases, 5 bases remained unmatched. The CDR3 spans 14 residues. CDR1 LNHDA and CDR2 SQIVND come from the germline V gene (reference sequence). The CDR3 spells CASSAGTREETQYF. The CDR3 coding sequence is TGTGCCAGTAGTGCTGGGACTAGAGAAGAGACCCAGTACTTC.

Ten or more counts support this clonotype. This chain joins TRBV18 and TRBJ2-7; 7 nucleotides match TRBD1. The germline V gene encodes CDR1 KGHSH and CDR2 LQKENI. The CDR3 runs 14 residues. The ends lost 2 bases at V and 2 bases at J; junction bases unmatched: 3. CDR3 in amino acids: CASSPGTDPYEQYF. The CDR3 nucleotides are TGTGCCAGCTCACCAGGGACAGACCCCTACGAGCAGTACTTC.

The chain couples TRBV7-2 to TRBJ1-6, with a tentative D call TRBD1 (5 bases). This CDR3 contains 16 residues. V shed 3 bases and J shed 6 bases, with 15 bases lying between them. Germline CDR1 reads SGHTA; CDR2 reads FQGNSA. The CDR3 DNA reads as TGTGCCAGCAGCTTTACGGCCGTTGGGGGTAATTCACCCCTCCACTTT. Encoded protein: CASSFTAVGGNSPLHF.

This clonotype appeared many times. The chain couples TRBV20-1 to TRBJ2-7; D possibly matches TRBD1 or TRBD2 (5 bases each). The germline V and J ends were trimmed by 1 base and 2 bases, with 12 bases remaining between them. CDR3 size: 14 residues. Germline CDR1 and CDR2: DFQATT and SNEGSKA (reference sequence). The CDR3 DNA follows: TGCAGTGCTAGAGTCCCGGGACGCACCTACGAGCAGTACTTC. This gives the protein CSARVPGRTYEQYF.

The chain employs TRBV20-1 and TRBJ2-3; weak D call: TRBD1 (5 bases). Germline loops: CDR1 DFQATT, CDR2 SNEGSKA (reference sequence). Trimming removed 4 bases at V and 2 bases at J, with 16 bases between. The CDR3 covers 15 residues. CDR3 protein: CSANTGPHPTDTQYF. CDR3 DNA sequence: TGCAGTGCTAATACAGGTCCCCACCCCACAGATACGCAGTATTTT.

In its sample, this clonotype was seen many times. The J gene is TRBJ2-1, the V gene TRBV6-2 or TRBV6-3; D may be TRBD1 (7 bases). This CDR3 has 15 amino acids. V was shortened by 2 bases and J by 4 bases, with 12 bases between the two germline ends. The V gene's germline CDR1 is MNHEY and CDR2 SVGEGT. The CDR3 is CASSYVAGGYNEQFF. The CDR3 DNA sequence: TGTGCCAGCAGTTACGTGGCAGGGGGGTACAATGAGCAGTTCTTC.

The table lists this clonotype with a few counts. This chain connects TRBV5-1 to TRBJ2-1; unclear D gene. With 7 bases removed from V and 0 bases from J, the gap between germline ends came to 20 bases. Per the germline V gene, CDR1 is SGHRS and CDR2 is YFSETQ. This CDR3 contains 17 residues. CDR3 bases: TGCGCCAGCGTCCACGGTGTGGGCACCAACTCCTACAATGAGCAGTTCTTC. It is translated as CASVHGVGTNSYNEQFF.

The chain carries TRBV10-3 and TRBJ2-3, with 12 nucleotides matching TRBD2. The CDR3 length is 17 residues. J gave up 5 bases and V 8 bases, and 14 bases lay outside the gene matches. In germline, CDR1 is ENHRY, CDR2 SYGVKD. CDR3 loop: CAISRTLAGGPGDTQYF. CDR3 nucleotides: TGTGCCATCTCCCGAACTCTAGCGGGGGGGCCTGGAGATACGCAGTATTTT.

This clonotype was observed a handful of times. This chain joins TRBV29-1 and TRBJ1-2; D gene ambiguous. Germline V gene data show CDR1 as SQVTM and CDR2 as ANQGSEA. The CDR3 length is 11 residues. The ends were cut back, 3 bases at V and 4 bases at J, with 6 bases in the middle. This chain's CDR3 is CSVDRTYGYTF. DNA for the CDR3: TGCAGCGTTGACAGGACCTATGGCTACACCTTC.

This rearrangement joins TRBV12-3 or TRBV12-4 to TRBJ1-1, with D perhaps matching TRBD1 (5 bases). V shed 7 bases and J shed 1 base, with 10 bases lying between them. The CDR3 runs to 13 residues. CDR3 loop: CASTKTENTEAFF. The CDR3 coding sequence is TGTGCCAGCACCAAGACAGAGAACACTGAAGCTTTCTTT.

This clonotype was counted ten times or more. The gene calls are TRBV28 and TRBJ1-1, with a possible D match to TRBD1 (6 bases). This CDR3 is built from 14 residues. V was trimmed by 5 bases and J by 7 bases, leaving 17 bases between them. CDR1 MDHEN and CDR2 SYDVKM come from the germline V gene. The CDR3 reads CASSQWGASVEAFF. CDR3 DNA sequence: TGTGCCAGCAGTCAATGGGGGGCATCGGTTGAAGCTTTCTTT.

The chain couples TRBV20-1 to TRBJ1-2; TRBD1 is a possible D gene (6 bases). V lost 0 bases and J lost 0, with 11 bases in between. The CDR3 sequence is 15 residues long. Germline values: CDR1 DFQATT, CDR2 SNEGSKA (reference sequence). The CDR3: CSAREPWDTNYGYTF. In nucleotides, the CDR3 is TGCAGTGCTAGAGAACCGTGGGACACTAACTATGGCTACACCTTC.

This chain joins TRBV28 and TRBJ2-1; 8 bases map to TRBD2. The CDR3 has 17 residues. Germline loops: CDR1 MDHEN, CDR2 SYDVKM. The V segment lost 6 bases and the J segment 2 bases; nucleotides outside the gene matches: 12. The DNA of the CDR3 is TGTGCCAGCAGACCCCCCGGGACTAGGTTGCCCTACAATGAGCAGTTCTTC. Its translation is CASRPPGTRLPYNEQFF.

This clonotype was observed a handful of times. The chain combines TRBV18 with TRBJ1-3; the D gene is possibly TRBD1 (6 bases). V lost 4 bases to trimming and J lost 0 bases, with 13 bases between them. The CDR3 loop spans 16 amino acids. The germline CDR1 and CDR2 sequences are KGHSH and LQKENI. The CDR3 coding sequence is TGTGCCAGCTCACGGGACACCCGGAGCTCTGGAAACACCATATATTTT. Protein sequence: CASSRDTRSSGNTIYF.

This clonotype was detected only a few times. This chain connects TRBV18 to TRBJ2-4; no firm D call. V was pared by 1 base and J by 5 bases, with 9 bases between. CDR1 is KGHSH and CDR2 is LQKENI in the germline V gene. The CDR3 is made up of 14 amino acids. The CDR3 bases are TGTGCCAGCTCACCACAGTCAGGCCAAAACATTCAGTACTTC. Translated, it gives CASSPQSGQNIQYF.

This clonotype was counted a few times. The genes are TRBV7-2 and TRBJ2-5, with D possibly being TRBD2 (6 bases). CDR1 and CDR2 (germline): SGHTA, FQGNSA. The CDR3 runs to 13 residues. V shed 1 base and J shed 4 bases, with 7 bases lying between them. This chain's CDR3 is CASSLGGGETQYF. The CDR3 nucleotides are TGTGCCAGCAGCTTAGGGGGAGGAGAGACCCAGTACTTC.

The chain employs TRBV5-6 and TRBJ2-7; 7 bases agree with TRBD2. CDR3 length: 14 amino acids. Germline assignment: CDR1 SGHDT and CDR2 YYEEEE. Trimming at V came to 2 bases and at J to 2 bases, leaving 4 bases not matched to a gene. CDR3 residues: CASSFGGRTYEQYF. CDR3 bases: TGTGCCAGCAGCTTCGGCGGGAGAACCTACGAGCAGTACTTC.

This clonotype was counted many times. The CDR3 here is CASSLGGRSEQFF. The CDR3 coding sequence is TGTGCCAGCAGTTTGGGGGGCCGGAGTGAGCAGTTCTTC. V usage is TRBV6-5 and J usage is TRBJ2-1; D is perhaps TRBD1 or TRBD2 (6 bases each). The CDR3 contains 13 residues. Germline-derived CDR1 and CDR2 are MNHEY and SVGAGI. Deletions cut 4 bases from V and 9 bases from J, with 13 bases between.

This clonotype was observed many times. The gene calls are TRBV20-1 and TRBJ2-2, with D perhaps TRBD2 (7 bases). The V end lost 3 bases, the J end lost 4 bases, and 18 bases lay between the germline ends. The CDR3 has 16 amino acids. The germline CDR1 and CDR2 sequences are DFQATT and SNEGSKA (reference sequence). CDR3 sequence (DNA): TGCAGTGCTAGGCCCCCTCGCGGGGGCCCCACCGGGGAGCTGTTTTTT. The encoded protein is CSARPPRGGPTGELFF.

This clonotype has a handful of counts. The V gene is TRBV6-6, the J gene TRBJ2-7; D is ambiguous. Germline lookup yields CDR1 MNHNY and CDR2 SVGAGI (reference sequence). The germline V and J ends were trimmed by 6 bases and 6 bases, with 15 bases remaining between them. CDR3 length: 13 residues. The CDR3 DNA reads TGTGCCAGCAGACCAGCCCAATCAGCCGAGCAGTACTTC. Its protein product is CASRPAQSAEQYF.

Only a few counts were recorded for this clonotype. V and J are TRBV6-6 and TRBJ2-7; D not resolved. The V end was cut by 0 bases, the J end by 5 bases, with 11 bases between. The CDR3 extends over 14 amino acids. In germline, CDR1 is MNHNY, CDR2 SVGAGI (reference sequence). CDR3 sequence (DNA): TGTGCCAGCAGTTACTCCGGGTTACGGCACGAGCAGTACTTC. It specifies CASSYSGLRHEQYF.

This clonotype was detected ten times or more. The chain recombines TRBV11-3 with TRBJ1-1; D not resolved. Trimming cost V 3 bases and J 2 bases, with 7 bases left between them. This CDR3 has 13 residues. CDR1 and CDR2 from the germline V gene are SGHNT and YENEEA. The CDR3 region is CASSLSTNTEAFF. CDR3 coding DNA: TGTGCCAGCAGCTTGTCCACTAACACTGAAGCTTTCTTT.

This clonotype was counted at least ten times. V usage is TRBV25-1 and J usage is TRBJ2-7, with D perhaps matching TRBD2 (5 bases). V shed 6 bases and J shed 7 bases, with 16 bases lying between them. This CDR3 has 13 amino acids. The germline V gene has CDR1 MGHDK and CDR2 SYGVNS. The CDR3 DNA follows: TGTGCCAGCAGCCTACATAGCGTGGGGGAGCAGTACTTC. It is translated as CASSLHSVGEQYF.

This clonotype has at least ten counts. A read error may account for a junction end that differs from germline. The chain combines TRBV27 with TRBJ2-3; the D is unclear. Germline V gene sequence: CDR1 MNHEY, CDR2 SMNVEV (reference sequence). The CDR3 is made up of 8 amino acids. For the CDR3, the DNA is TGTGCCCGTGAAGTGGTTCCTTTT. Translated: CAREVVPF.

The chain joins TRBV7-3 to TRBJ1-1; tentative D call: TRBD1 (6 bases). This CDR3 has 15 amino acids. V was trimmed by 5 bases and J by 3 bases, leaving 16 bases between them. Looked up from germline, CDR1 is SGHTA and CDR2 is FQGTGA. CDR3 sequence (DNA): TGTGCCAGCAGCACTTGGGGGGCGGCGGACACTGAAGCTTTCTTT. As protein: CASSTWGAADTEAFF.